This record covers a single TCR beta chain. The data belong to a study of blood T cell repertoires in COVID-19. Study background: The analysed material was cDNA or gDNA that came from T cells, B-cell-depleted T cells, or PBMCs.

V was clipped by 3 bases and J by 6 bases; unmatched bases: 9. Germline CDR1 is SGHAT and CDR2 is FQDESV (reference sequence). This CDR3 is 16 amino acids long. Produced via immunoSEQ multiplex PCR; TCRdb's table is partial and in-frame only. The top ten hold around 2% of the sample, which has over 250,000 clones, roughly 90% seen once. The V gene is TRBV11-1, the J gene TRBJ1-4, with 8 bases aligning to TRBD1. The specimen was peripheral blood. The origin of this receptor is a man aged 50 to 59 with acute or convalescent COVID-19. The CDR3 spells CASSLTSGTGDEKLFF. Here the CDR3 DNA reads TGTGCCAGCAGCTTGACTTCCGGGACAGGAGATGAAAAACTGTTTTTT.